The 14 T cell receptor beta chains in this list originate from one sample, sequenced in a study of cytomegalovirus exposure and HLA in healthy donors. Sequencing was performed with immunoSEQ multiplex PCR; in TCRdb, only in-frame clones are kept and a portion is missing. The repertoire has fewer than 200,000 clones, approximately 87% of them found once; the top ten carry 1.4%. The sequencing input was PBMCs. These receptors all come from a woman younger than 45 in good health and CMV-seronegative.

This chain links TRBV7-7 with TRBJ2-2; TRBD1 matches at 8 bases. Looked up from germline, CDR1 is SSHAT and CDR2 is FNYEAQ (reference sequence). The CDR3 sequence is 15 residues long. With 6 bases clipped from V and 2 bases from J, the junction kept 5 bases outside the gene matches. The CDR3 spells CASSYGQGNTGELFF. CDR3 sequence (DNA): TGTGCCAGCAGTTATGGACAGGGTAACACCGGGGAGCTGTTTTTT. Full variable domain (missing parts from reference TRBV7-7 and TRBJ2-2): GAGVSQSPRYKVTKRGQDVTLRCDPISSHATLYWYQQALGQGPEFLTYFNYEAQPDKSGLPSDRFSAERPEGSISTLTIQRTEQRDSAMYRCASSYGQGNTGELFFGEGSRLTVL.

J is TRBJ1-2 and V is TRBV10-3; 12 bases are shared with TRBD1. Losses at the gene ends were 2 bases for V and 6 bases for J; bases not matched to a gene: 13. The germline gives CDR1 ENHRY, CDR2 SYGVKD. CDR3 length equals 18 residues. The CDR3 is CAISELRPGTGGTDGYTF. CDR3 sequence (DNA): TGTGCCATCAGTGAGCTACGTCCCGGGACAGGGGGCACAGATGGCTACACCTTC.

The J gene is TRBJ2-2, the V gene TRBV5-4; 12 bases align to TRBD2. Unmatched junction bases numbered 2, after V lost 0 bases and J lost 5 bases. CDR1 is SGHNT and CDR2 is YYREEE in the germline V gene (reference sequence). The CDR3 is 16 amino acids. CDR3 region: CASSLGLAGVTGELFF. The CDR3 DNA is TGTGCCAGCAGCTTGGGACTAGCGGGGGTTACCGGGGAGCTGTTTTTT.

V gene TRBV5-1 combines with J gene TRBJ1-5; a possible D gene is TRBD1 (5 bases). The CDR3 totals 16 residues. Trimming removed 1 base at V and 1 base at J, with 12 bases between. Germline loops: CDR1 SGHRS, CDR2 YFSETQ. The CDR3 DNA sequence: TGCGCCAGCAGCTTGCCCGGGGGGGACAGCAATCAGCCCCAGCATTTT. Its translation: CASSLPGGDSNQPQHF.

The chain employs TRBV7-6 and TRBJ1-1; 9 nucleotides agree with TRBD1. CDR3 length: 14 residues. The V gene's germline CDR1 is SGHVS and CDR2 FNYEAQ. With 5 bases clipped from V and 4 bases from J, the junction kept 5 bases outside the gene matches. The DNA for the CDR3 is TGTGCCAGCAGCCCGGCGACAGGGGGCACTGAAGCTTTCTTT. Residues: CASSPATGGTEAFF. Drawing the rest from reference TRBV7-6 and TRBJ1-1, the complete variable domain is GAGVSQSPRYKVTKRGQDVALRCDPISGHVSLYWYRQALGQGPEFLTYFNYEAQQDKSGLPNDRFSAERPEGSISTLTIQRTEQRDSAMYRCASSPATGGTEAFFGQGTRLTVV.

The V gene is TRBV12-2, the J gene TRBJ2-7; the tabulated D call, TRBD1, remains unverified against the DNA. TRBV12-2 is designated a pseudogene. CDR3 length: 15 residues. The CDR3 sequence: CASRCRRTGSYEQYF. In nucleotides, the CDR3 is TGTGCAAGTCGCTGTCGCCGGACAGGATCCTACGAGCAGTACTTC.

The chain combines TRBV5-1 with TRBJ1-6; D not resolved. CDR1 and CDR2 from the germline V gene are SGHRS and YFSETQ. Trimming took off 0 bases at V and 5 bases at J, with 9 bases between the two ends. The length of the CDR3 is 15 residues. The CDR3 is CASSLEQTNNSPLHF. The CDR3 nucleotides read TGCGCCAGCAGCTTGGAACAGACCAATAATTCACCCCTCCACTTT.

V and J are TRBV4-1 and TRBJ2-1, with 7 positions matching TRBD2. The germline CDR1 and CDR2 sequences are MGHRA and YSYEKL. This CDR3 comprises 17 residues. J was trimmed by 4 bases and V by 1 base; bases with no gene match: 10. CDR3 sequence: CASSQVVASGEYNEQFF. The CDR3 bases are TGCGCCAGCAGCCAAGTGGTTGCTAGCGGAGAATACAATGAGCAGTTCTTC.

This sequence joins TRBV6-6 and TRBJ1-2; 8 bases fit TRBD1. The CDR3 consists of 13 residues. The J segment lost 6 bases and the V segment lost 5 bases, leaving 5 bases of the junction unmatched. Germline loops: CDR1 MNHNY, CDR2 SVGAGI (reference sequence). CDR3 loop: CASSLNRGNGYTF. The DNA of the CDR3 is TGTGCCAGCAGTCTAAACAGGGGGAATGGCTACACCTTC.

This chain connects TRBV5-1 to TRBJ2-1, with no clear D. Germline CDR1 reads SGHRS; CDR2 reads YFSETQ. V lost 0 bases and J 5 bases, leaving 9 bases between the germline ends. The CDR3 consists of 14 residues. The CDR3 loop is CASSLERTDNEQFF. Here the CDR3 DNA reads TGCGCCAGCAGCTTGGAACGTACGGACAATGAGCAGTTCTTC.

V and J are TRBV7-2 and TRBJ2-7; D is perhaps TRBD1 (5 bases). The CDR3 contains 12 residues. Per germline, CDR1 SGHTA and CDR2 FQGNSA. V dropped 4 bases and J dropped 7 bases, with 11 bases sitting between them. DNA for the CDR3: TGTGCCAGCAGCTCCCAGGGTGGAGAGCAGTACTTC. It yields the protein CASSSQGGEQYF. Based on the CDR3 plus reference TRBV7-2 and TRBJ2-7, the full variable domain is GAGVSQSPSNKVTEKGKDVELRCDPISGHTALYWYRQSLGQGLEFLIYFQGNSAPDKSGLPSDRFSAERTGGSVSTLTIQRTQQEDSAVYLCASSSQGGEQYFGPGTRLTVT.

V is TRBV7-6 and J is TRBJ2-1; possible D gene TRBD1, 6 bases. The CDR3 sequence is 14 residues long. V lost 5 bases and J 2 bases, leaving 10 bases between the germline ends. Germline V gives CDR1 SGHVS, CDR2 FNYEAQ. CDR3 sequence: CASSREGAYNEQFF. The CDR3 nucleotides are TGTGCCAGCAGCCGTGAGGGGGCCTACAATGAGCAGTTCTTC.

The rearrangement uses TRBV19 and TRBJ1-2; TRBD1 matches 10 bases. CDR1 and CDR2 (germline): LNHDA, SQIVND (reference sequence). V shed 3 bases and J 4 bases; nucleotides not matched to a gene: 2. CDR3 size: 14 residues. CDR3 sequence reads: CASSIRTGGYGYTF. DNA for the CDR3: TGTGCCAGTAGTATCCGGACAGGGGGCTATGGCTACACCTTC.

This clone was counted a single time. The J gene is TRBJ2-2, the V gene TRBV9, with D unresolved. V lost 0 bases, J lost 4 bases, and 10 bases lay in between. The CDR3 contains 15 residues. CDR1 is SGDLS and CDR2 is YYNGEE in the germline V gene. The DNA for the CDR3 is TGTGCCAGCAGCGTAGGCCTAGATATCACCGGGGAGCTGTTTTTT. Translation: CASSVGLDITGELFF.